Following are 24 T cell receptor beta chains from one sample sequenced in a study of PD-1 blockade in classical Hodgkin lymphoma. The protocol was immunoSEQ multiplex PCR, while the TCRdb copy is restricted to in-frame clones and leaves out a portion. The sample shows under 15,000 clones, about four fifths of them seen only once. The patients all showed relapse after autologous stem cell transplantation, while their brentuximab vedotin exposure varied. The sequencing used peripheral blood mononuclear cells (PBMCs), collected at baseline. The receptors derive from a human donor with classical Hodgkin lymphoma.

Details on this clone: The junction departs from germline at one end; a sequencing error may be responsible. CDR3 protein: CASSLAGGPSYEQYF. The CDR3 bases are TGTGCTAGCAGCTTAGCAGGTGGGCCATCCTACGAGCAGTACTTC. The rearrangement links TRBV7-7 to TRBJ2-7; D is ambiguous. CDR3 length: 15 residues. Looked up from germline, CDR1 is SSHAT and CDR2 is FNYEAQ (reference sequence).

This clone appeared once. CDR3 nucleotides: TGTGCCAGCAGCCAAGATTCGACAGGGTGGTACGAGCAGTACTTC. Translated, it gives CASSQDSTGWYEQYF. The chain has TRBV4-2 and TRBJ2-5; 7 bases fit TRBD1. The J call may be in error: the DNA end matches TRBJ2-7 better. The CDR3 runs 15 residues. The germline gives CDR1 LGHNA, CDR2 YNFKEQ.

This clone was detected a few times. The chain employs TRBV7-2 and TRBJ2-3; weak D call: TRBD1 (6 bases). CDR3 length: 15 amino acids. Germline-derived CDR1 and CDR2 are SGHTA and FQGNSA. Trimming shortened V by 0 bases and J by 6 bases, and 13 bases separated the two germline ends. The DNA of the CDR3 is TGTGCCAGCAGCTTAGCAGGGCAGGGGTGGGATACGCAGTATTTT. Translating gives CASSLAGQGWDTQYF.

This clone has more than one count but fewer than ten. The chain employs TRBV19 and TRBJ1-4, with 7 positions matching TRBD1. V lost 6 bases, J lost 5 bases, and 9 bases stayed unmatched. The germline gives CDR1 LNHDA, CDR2 SQIVND (reference sequence). The CDR3 covers 15 residues. CDR3 in amino acids: CASRPDRAANEKLFF. DNA for the CDR3: TGTGCCAGTAGACCCGACAGGGCCGCAAATGAAAAACTGTTTTTT.

This chain connects TRBV19 to TRBJ2-5; the D is unclear. This CDR3 region has 14 residues. Germline assignment: CDR1 LNHDA and CDR2 SQIVND (reference sequence). The V end lost 5 bases, the J end lost 2 bases, and 12 bases lay between the germline ends. DNA of the CDR3: TGTGCCAGTAGTGTCACAAGTTCTCAAGAGACCCAGTACTTC. Its protein is CASSVTSSQETQYF.

This rearrangement joins TRBV27 to TRBJ2-5; D is unresolved. Germline CDR1 MNHEY, CDR2 SMNVEV (reference sequence). The CDR3 has 15 residues. V lost 4 bases, J lost 1 base, and 13 bases lay in between. DNA of the CDR3: TGTGCCAGCAGTTCCTCCTGGGGAACCCAAGAGACCCAGTACTTC. Translated: CASSSSWGTQETQYF.

This clone was counted only a few times. The chain recombines TRBV5-1 with TRBJ2-5; TRBD2 agrees at 14 bases. There are 15 residues in the CDR3. Unmatched junction bases numbered 1, after V lost 1 base and J lost 5 bases. Germline V gives CDR1 SGHRS, CDR2 YFSETQ. In DNA, the CDR3 is TGCGCCAGCAGCTTGTGGACTAGCGGGGGGGAGACCCAGTACTTC. Protein product: CASSLWTSGGETQYF.

The chain links TRBV6-5 to TRBJ1-2; TRBD1 is a possible D gene (5 bases). Germline-derived CDR1 and CDR2 are MNHEY and SVGAGI. The germline V and J ends were trimmed by 4 bases and 7 bases, with 19 bases remaining between them. This CDR3 is built from 15 residues. The CDR3 nucleotides read TGTGCCAGCAGTTTCGACAGTCCATGGGTGGGTGGCTACACCTTC. It yields the protein CASSFDSPWVGGYTF.

The genes are TRBV4-2 and TRBJ2-5, with 9 bases identical to TRBD2. The germline CDR1 and CDR2 sequences are LGHNA and YNFKEQ. The V segment lost 3 bases and the J segment 5 bases; nucleotides outside the gene matches: 13. CDR3 length: 17 residues. CDR3 DNA sequence: TGTGCCAGCAGCCAGGCGACTACTAGCGGGTACTCGGAGACCCAGTACTTC. Amino acid sequence: CASSQATTSGYSETQYF.

This clone was recorded only once. V gene TRBV15 combines with J gene TRBJ2-3, with D possibly TRBD2 on 7 matching bases. The CDR3 covers 18 residues. Deletions cut 0 bases from V and 4 bases from J, with 20 bases between. Germline assignment: CDR1 LNHNV and CDR2 YYDKDF (reference sequence). CDR3 sequence (DNA): TGTGCCACCAGCAGAGATTTCGCTTCGGGGGGCGGGGCAGATACGCAGTATTTT. This codes for CATSRDFASGGGADTQYF.

The table lists this clone with a few counts. This sequence joins TRBV11-3 and TRBJ1-5; D is possibly TRBD1 (6 bases). Per the germline V gene, CDR1 is SGHNT and CDR2 is YENEEA. Trimming took 2 bases from V and 0 from J, leaving 17 bases between them. The length of the CDR3 is 18 residues. This chain's CDR3 is CASSLTQRDTYSNQPQHF. The CDR3 region has the DNA TGTGCCAGCAGCTTAACTCAAAGGGACACATATAGCAATCAGCCCCAGCATTTT. Looking up the rest from reference TRBV11-3 and TRBJ1-5 gives the full variable domain: EAGVVQSPRYKIIEKKQPVAFWCNPISGHNTLYWYLQNLGQGPELLIRYENEEAVDDSQLPKDRFSAERLKGVDSTLKIQPAELGDSAVYLCASSLTQRDTYSNQPQHFGDGTRLSIL.

This clone occurred once. The chain carries TRBV5-6 and TRBJ2-5; the match to TRBD2 covers 8 bases. CDR3 length equals 17 residues. Germline V gene sequence: CDR1 SGHDT, CDR2 YYEEEE. The trim removed 3 bases at V and 2 bases at J, leaving 12 bases unmatched. The CDR3 region has the DNA TGTGCCAGCAGCTCACCTCCATTACTAGCGGAACAAGAGACCCAGTACTTC. As protein: CASSSPPLLAEQETQYF. Full variable domain (outside the CDR3, taken from reference TRBV5-6 and TRBJ2-5): DAGVTQSPTHLIKTRGQQVTLRCSPKSGHDTVSWYQQALGQGPQFIFQYYEEEERQRGNFPDRFSGHQFPNYSSELNVNALLLGDSALYLCASSSPPLLAEQETQYFGPGTRLLVL.

The rearrangement links TRBV11-2 to TRBJ1-1, with D possibly matching TRBD1 (6 bases). V lost 3 bases, J lost 1 base, and 9 bases lay in between. The CDR3 consists of 14 residues. CDR1 and CDR2 (germline): SGHAT, FQNNGV. The CDR3 sequence is CASSFPGQNTEAFF. The CDR3 nucleotides read TGTGCCAGCAGCTTCCCGGGACAGAACACTGAAGCTTTCTTT.

The rearrangement uses TRBV5-4 and TRBJ2-3; 7 bases map to TRBD2. V was pared by 0 bases and J by 1 base, with 5 bases of the junction left unmatched. The germline V gene has CDR1 SGHNT and CDR2 YYREEE (reference sequence). CDR3 length: 16 residues. CDR3: CASSLVGGWGTDTQYF. As DNA, the CDR3 is TGTGCCAGCAGCTTGGTGGGAGGGTGGGGCACAGATACGCAGTATTTT.

V is TRBV19 and J is TRBJ1-2, with D unresolved. V was pared by 7 bases and J by 0 bases, with 12 bases between. This CDR3 comprises 14 residues. The V gene's germline CDR1 is LNHDA and CDR2 SQIVND (reference sequence). CDR3 DNA sequence: TGTGCCAGTACGTCGGCAGTGACTAACTATGGCTACACCTTC. It codes for CASTSAVTNYGYTF.

This chain joins TRBV9 and TRBJ2-5; D is uncertain. In germline, CDR1 is SGDLS, CDR2 YYNGEE. Trimming took 0 bases from V and 5 from J, leaving 5 bases between them. The CDR3 has 12 residues. CDR3 DNA: TGTGCCAGCAGCGTAGCTGGGGAGACCCAGTACTTC. Amino acid sequence: CASSVAGETQYF.

The chain recombines TRBV2 with TRBJ2-5; the match to TRBD2 covers 10 bases. Trimming removed 8 bases from V and 7 bases from J; junction bases left unmatched: 7. The CDR3 runs 13 residues. Germline-derived CDR1 and CDR2 are SNHLY and FYNNEI. The CDR3 DNA is TGTGCCAGCCAAAGCGGGGGGGCTGGGACCCAGTACTTC. Translation: CASQSGGAGTQYF. Using reference TRBV2 and TRBJ2-5 for the parts outside the CDR3, the full variable domain is EPEVTQTPSHQVTQMGQEVILRCVPISNHLYFYWYRQILGQKVEFLVSFYNNEISEKSEIFDDQFSVERPDGSNFTLKIRSTKLEDSAMYFCASQSGGAGTQYFGPGTRLLVL.

This chain connects TRBV4-3 to TRBJ1-2; 10 nucleotides align to TRBD1. V lost 0 bases to trimming and J lost 7 bases; unmatched junction nucleotides: 5. The germline V gene has CDR1 LGHNA and CDR2 YSLEER. The CDR3 extends over 15 amino acids. CDR3: CASSQDRQGAVGYTF. CDR3 DNA sequence: TGCGCCAGCAGCCAAGATAGACAGGGGGCGGTTGGCTACACCTTC.

V usage is TRBV5-1 and J usage is TRBJ2-1; 8 bases align to TRBD1. V shed 4 bases, J shed 6 bases, and the junction held 3 bases outside the gene matches. CDR1 SGHRS and CDR2 YFSETQ come from the germline V gene. This CDR3 is built from 13 residues. The CDR3 nucleotides read TGCGCCAGCAGCCCTCAGGGGGCCAATGAGCAGTTCTTC. Translated, it gives CASSPQGANEQFF.

The chain recombines TRBV5-1 with TRBJ2-1; 9 bases match TRBD1. Germline CDR1 SGHRS, CDR2 YFSETQ. V lost 4 bases, J lost 1 base, and 3 bases stayed unmatched. This CDR3 is 15 amino acids long. The CDR3 reads CASSPGQGSYNEQFF. The CDR3 nucleotides read TGCGCCAGCAGCCCGGGACAGGGTTCCTACAATGAGCAGTTCTTC.

The V call is TRBV5-1, the J call TRBJ2-1; D might be TRBD1 (6 bases). CDR1 and CDR2 from the germline V gene are SGHRS and YFSETQ. The CDR3 loop spans 13 amino acids. V gave up 0 bases and J gave up 7 bases, with 8 bases separating them. CDR3 sequence (DNA): TGCGCCAGCAGCTTGGGGGGGCCGAATGAGCAGTTCTTC. Translation gives CASSLGGPNEQFF.

This chain connects TRBV30 to TRBJ2-7; TRBD2 agrees at 8 bases. The CDR3 has 15 amino acids. V was pared by 6 bases and J by 0 bases, with 10 bases of the junction left unmatched. CDR1 is GTSNPN, CDR2 SVGIG, per germline (reference sequence). In DNA form, the CDR3 reads TGTGCCTGTAAGCGGGAGACGGTTGGCTCCTACGAGCAGTACTTC. It is translated as CACKRETVGSYEQYF.

The chain employs TRBV29-1 and TRBJ2-1, with D perhaps TRBD2 (6 bases). The V gene lost 0 bases and the J gene lost 0 bases, with 12 bases spanning the gap. This CDR3 region has 16 residues. Germline V gene lookup returns CDR1 SQVTM and CDR2 ANQGSEA. CDR3 DNA: TGCAGCGTTGAAGATCCTGGGAGGAGCTCCTACAATGAGCAGTTCTTC. Protein: CSVEDPGRSSYNEQFF.

The V call is TRBV7-9, the J call TRBJ1-3, with D unclear. CDR3 length: 16 residues. Trimming took off 5 bases at V and 7 bases at J, with 21 bases between the two ends. The germline V gene has CDR1 SEHNR and CDR2 FQNEAQ (reference sequence). CDR3 sequence reads: CASSAKKTEIRNTIYF. The DNA for the CDR3 is TGTGCCAGCAGCGCAAAAAAGACGGAGATTCGGAACACCATATATTTT.